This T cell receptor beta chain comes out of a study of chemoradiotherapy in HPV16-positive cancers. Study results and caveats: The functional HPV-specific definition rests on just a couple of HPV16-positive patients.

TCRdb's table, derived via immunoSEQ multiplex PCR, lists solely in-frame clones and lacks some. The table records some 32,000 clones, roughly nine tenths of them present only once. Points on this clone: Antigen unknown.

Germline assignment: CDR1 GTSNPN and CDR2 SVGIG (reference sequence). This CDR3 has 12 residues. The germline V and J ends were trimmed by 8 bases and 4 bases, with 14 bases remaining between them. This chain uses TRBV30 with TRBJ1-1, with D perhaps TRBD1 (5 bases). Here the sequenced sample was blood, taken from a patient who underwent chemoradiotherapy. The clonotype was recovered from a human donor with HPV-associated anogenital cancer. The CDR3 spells CAVDQGVTEAFF. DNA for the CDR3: TGTGCCGTCGACCAGGGAGTCACTGAAGCTTTCTTT.